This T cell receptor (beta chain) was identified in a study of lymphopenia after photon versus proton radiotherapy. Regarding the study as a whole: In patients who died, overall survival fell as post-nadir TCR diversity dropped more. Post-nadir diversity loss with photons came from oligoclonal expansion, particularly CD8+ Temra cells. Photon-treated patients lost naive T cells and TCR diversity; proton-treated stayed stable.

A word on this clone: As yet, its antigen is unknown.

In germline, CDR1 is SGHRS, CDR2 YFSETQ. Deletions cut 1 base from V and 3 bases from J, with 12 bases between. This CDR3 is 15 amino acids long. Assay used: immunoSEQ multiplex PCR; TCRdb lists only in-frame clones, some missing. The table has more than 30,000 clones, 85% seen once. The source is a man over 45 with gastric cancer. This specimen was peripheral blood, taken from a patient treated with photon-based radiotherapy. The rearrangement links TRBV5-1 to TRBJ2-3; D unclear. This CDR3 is CASSLLVPGTDTQYF. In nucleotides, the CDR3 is TGCGCCAGCAGCTTGCTCGTACCAGGTACAGATACGCAGTATTTT.